The clone carrying this T cell receptor beta chain appeared a few times. As yet, its antigen is unknown. The PCR employed 60 Vbeta primers together with 13 Jbeta primers. Assay: immunoSEQ multiplex PCR; the TCRdb copy retains only in-frame clones and omits some. Of about 190,000 clones in the sample, approximately 70% were seen once. The CDR3 totals 11 residues. CDR1 and CDR2 (germline): SGHTS, YDEGEE. V was cut by 8 bases and J by 10 bases, with 13 bases left in between. The source of the sample is a study of cytomegalovirus exposure and HLA in healthy donors. The wider study: Unique TCRs numbering some 80 million, obtained from HLA-typed donors, made up an early data release. Whole-study findings and limits: Listed as cytomegalovirus-associated were 150 to 200 TCR beta chains.

This chain uses TRBV5-8 with TRBJ1-5; D unresolved. The sample comprised PBMCs. The source of this sequence is a woman in her twenties or thirties in good health and CMV-seronegative. CDR3 DNA sequence: TGTGCCAGTCACAAATCAGGCCCCCAGCATTTT. Translated, it gives CASHKSGPQHF.